The rows below give T cell receptor beta chains drawn from one sample of a study of blood T cell repertoires in COVID-19. Here immunoSEQ multiplex PCR was the method, and the copy in TCRdb shows in-frame clones only, minus some. Here the sample spans 180,000 or so clones, roughly 78% being singletons. The sample taken for sequencing was peripheral blood. Receptor source: a woman of 80 years or more with active or convalescent COVID-19. The CDR3 runs from the conserved cysteine through the conserved F or W. Each record gives: clone size, D gene, V gene, J gene, CDR3 protein, CDR3 DNA. The D gene is left open where the match is weak. For some rows the clone size is stated as once, few or many, or as a class when expanded; others skip it.

size: once
D: TRBD2
V: TRBV7-8
J: TRBJ2-2
CDR3: CASSLGRTRNTGELFF
DNA: TGTGCCAGCAGCTTAGGAAGGACTAGGAACACCGGGGAGCTGTTTTTT

size: few
D: .
V: TRBV4-3
J: TRBJ2-7
CDR3: CASSQEAGGEQYF
DNA: TGCGCCAGCAGCCAAGAAGCGGGCGGAGAGCAGTACTTC

size: .
D: .
V: TRBV30
J: TRBJ1-4
CDR3: CACDRTNEKLFF
DNA: TGTGCCTGTGACAGAACTAATGAAAAACTGTTTTTT

size: once
D: .
V: TRBV19
J: TRBJ1-6
CDR3: CASSRSQGLNSPLHF
DNA: TGTGCCAGTAGTAGGTCACAGGGTCTTAATTCACCCCTCCACTTT

size: .
D: .
V: TRBV19
J: TRBJ1-5
CDR3: CASSAQVWAQPQHF
DNA: TGTGCCAGTAGTGCACAGGTTTGGGCTCAGCCCCAGCATTTT

size: .
D: TRBD1
V: TRBV6-1
J: TRBJ1-1
CDR3: CASTNRDRVTEAFF
DNA: TGTGCCAGCACAAACCGGGACAGGGTTACTGAAGCTTTCTTT

size: .
D: .
V: TRBV11-1
J: TRBJ2-1
CDR3: CATTAHENEQFF
DNA: TGTGCCACCACAGCCCATGAGAATGAGCAGTTCTTC

size: .
D: .
V: TRBV7-2
J: TRBJ2-3
CDR3: CASSLAYGGGTDTQYF
DNA: TGTGCCAGCAGCTTAGCGTATGGCGGAGGCACAGATACGCAGTATTTT

size: .
D: .
V: TRBV5-4
J: TRBJ2-3
CDR3: CASSQAGKSTDTQYF
DNA: TGTGCCAGCAGCCAGGCGGGGAAAAGCACAGATACGCAGTATTTT

size: few
D: TRBD1
V: TRBV20-1
J: TRBJ1-2
CDR3: CSAPGGHGYTF
DNA: TGCAGTGCGCCAGGGGGCCATGGCTACACCTTC

size: .
D: .
V: TRBV5-4
J: TRBJ2-1
CDR3: CASSAKTGDNEQFF
DNA: TGTGCCAGCAGCGCGAAGACAGGTGACAATGAGCAGTTCTTC

size: .
D: TRBD2
V: TRBV19
J: TRBJ2-5
CDR3: CASSLRGGGETQYF
DNA: TGTGCCAGTAGTCTCCGGGGGGGCGGGGAGACCCAGTACTTC

size: .
D: TRBD1
V: TRBV28
J: TRBJ1-2
CDR3: CASSSNRGSYGYTF
DNA: TGTGCCAGCAGTTCTAACAGGGGCTCCTATGGCTACACCTTC

size: once
D: .
V: TRBV21-1
J: TRBJ1-5
CDR3: CASSEARTGGGQPQHF
DNA: TGTGCCAGCAGCGAAGCCCGGACAGGGGGCGGTCAGCCCCAGCATTTT

size: .
D: TRBD1
V: TRBV3-1/TRBV3-2
J: TRBJ2-5
CDR3: CASRQYRGETQYF
DNA: TGTGCCAGCAGACAATACAGGGGTGAGACCCAGTACTTC

size: many
D: .
V: TRBV5-4
J: TRBJ1-1
CDR3: CASSRRVGETEAFF
DNA: TGTGCCAGCAGCCGCCGGGTCGGGGAGACTGAAGCTTTCTTT

size: .
D: .
V: TRBV24-1
J: TRBJ2-7
CDR3: CATSDLYEQYF
DNA: TGTGCCACCAGTGACCTGTACGAGCAGTACTTC

size: .
D: .
V: TRBV29-1
J: TRBJ2-7
CDR3: CSVAVDSNYEQYF
DNA: TGCAGCGTTGCTGTCGACAGCAACTACGAGCAGTACTTC

size: .
D: TRBD2
V: TRBV28
J: TRBJ2-7
CDR3: CATREGAYEQYF
DNA: TGTGCCACTAGGGAGGGTGCGTACGAGCAGTACTTC

size: .
D: .
V: TRBV19
J: TRBJ2-5
CDR3: CASSSPSVETQYF
DNA: TGTGCCAGTAGTAGTCCGAGCGTGGAGACCCAGTACTTC

size: .
D: TRBD2
V: TRBV6-5
J: TRBJ2-5
CDR3: CASTERGIRKETQYF
DNA: TGTGCCAGCACCGAGCGGGGGATTAGGAAAGAGACCCAGTACTTC

size: .
D: TRBD1
V: TRBV5-1
J: TRBJ2-5
CDR3: CASSPMGQLQETQYF
DNA: TGCGCCAGCAGCCCCATGGGACAGTTGCAAGAGACCCAGTACTTC

size: .
D: .
V: TRBV28
J: TRBJ1-4
CDR3: CATEAFNEKLFF
DNA: TGTGCCACGGAGGCCTTTAATGAAAAACTGTTTTTT

size: few
D: .
V: TRBV5-4
J: TRBJ1-2
CDR3: CASSLDLPGANYGYTF
DNA: TGTGCCAGCAGCTTGGATCTTCCAGGCGCCAACTATGGCTACACCTTC

size: .
D: .
V: TRBV18
J: TRBJ1-3
CDR3: CASSPQGNTIYF
DNA: TGTGCCAGCTCGCCTCAGGGAAACACCATATATTTT

size: .
D: .
V: TRBV4-1
J: TRBJ2-1
CDR3: CASSQMTGAYNEQFF
DNA: TGCGCCAGCAGCCAAATGACAGGAGCCTACAATGAGCAGTTCTTC

size: .
D: TRBD2
V: TRBV7-2
J: TRBJ2-1
CDR3: CASSSDISGGAFNEQFF
DNA: TGTGCCAGCAGCTCAGACATTAGCGGGGGGGCTTTCAATGAGCAGTTCTTC

size: .
D: .
V: TRBV6-6
J: TRBJ2-3
CDR3: CASRRGDTQYF
DNA: TGTGCCAGCAGGCGCGGGGATACGCAGTATTTT

size: .
D: TRBD1
V: TRBV5-4
J: TRBJ1-3
CDR3: CASSLGGTGPGNTIYF
DNA: TGTGCCAGCAGCTTGGGGGGGACAGGGCCCGGAAACACCATATATTTT

size: few
D: .
V: TRBV9
J: TRBJ2-1
CDR3: CASSEGVRSYNEQFF
DNA: TGTGCCAGCAGCGAAGGAGTAAGGTCCTACAATGAGCAGTTCTTC

size: .
D: .
V: TRBV12-1
J: TRBJ1-2
CDR3: CASSFSSSNYGYTF
DNA: TGTGCCAGCAGCTTTAGTTCCAGTAACTATGGCTACACCTTC

size: .
D: .
V: TRBV5-4
J: TRBJ1-1
CDR3: CASDSRQGNTEAFF
DNA: TGTGCCAGCGACTCCCGTCAAGGAAACACTGAAGCTTTCTTT

size: once
D: .
V: TRBV6-5
J: TRBJ1-2
CDR3: CASKQGPANYGYTF
DNA: TGTGCCAGCAAACAGGGACCAGCTAACTATGGCTACACCTTC

size: .
D: TRBD1
V: TRBV28
J: TRBJ2-5
CDR3: CASSKGNGQGYQETQYF
DNA: TGTGCCAGCAGCAAGGGGAACGGACAGGGATATCAAGAGACCCAGTACTTC

size: .
D: .
V: TRBV12-3/TRBV12-4
J: TRBJ1-1
CDR3: CASSWTENTEAFF
DNA: TGTGCCAGCAGTTGGACAGAGAACACTGAAGCTTTCTTT

size: .
D: TRBD2
V: TRBV4-2
J: TRBJ2-3
CDR3: CASSQDGSGGGADTQYF
DNA: TGTGCCAGCAGCCAAGATGGTAGCGGGGGAGGGGCAGATACGCAGTATTTT

size: once
D: .
V: TRBV5-4
J: TRBJ2-5
CDR3: CASSSQGQETQYF
DNA: TGTGCCAGCAGCTCTCAGGGGCAAGAGACCCAGTACTTC

size: .
D: .
V: TRBV29-1
J: TRBJ1-1
CDR3: CSARGAQGITEAFF
DNA: TGCAGCGCCCGCGGGGCGCAGGGAATCACTGAAGCTTTCTTT

size: .
D: .
V: TRBV3-1/TRBV3-2
J: TRBJ2-2
CDR3: CASSQGHAGELFF
DNA: TGTGCCAGCAGCCAAGGGCATGCCGGGGAGCTGTTTTTT

size: .
D: TRBD1
V: TRBV6-5
J: TRBJ1-2
CDR3: CASSSRQGDYGYTF
DNA: TGTGCCAGCAGTTCCAGACAGGGGGACTATGGCTACACCTTC

size: .
D: TRBD1
V: TRBV10-3
J: TRBJ2-1
CDR3: CAISDTGGYNEQFF
DNA: TGTGCCATCAGTGACACAGGGGGCTACAATGAGCAGTTCTTC

size: .
D: TRBD1
V: TRBV7-9
J: TRBJ1-2
CDR3: CASSLPGGGYTF
DNA: TGTGCCAGCAGCTTACCAGGGGGCGGCTACACCTTC

size: few
D: .
V: TRBV28
J: TRBJ2-7
CDR3: CASSLAGVTYEQYF
DNA: TGTGCCAGCAGTCTTGCCGGGGTAACCTACGAGCAGTACTTC

size: few
D: .
V: TRBV21-1
J: TRBJ1-1
CDR3: CASSKDKGRKTEAFF
DNA: TGTGCCAGCAGCAAAGATAAGGGGCGTAAGACTGAAGCTTTCTTT